Included here is one T cell receptor beta chain sequence, with context. Its specificity is unknown. At one of its ends the junction is not consistent with the germline gene, which may arise from a read error. This sample stems from a study of cytotoxic CD8 clonotypes in ibrutinib-treated CLL. Across the study: By median approximately 63 months, 12 had progressed and approximately 14 stayed remitted; responses had been 2 complete and around 24 partial. Samples averaged approximately 250,000 productive templates and 90,000 to 95,000 productive rearrangements. Findings and caveats of the study: Ibrutinib response saw clonality rise, and progression saw it return toward baseline.

This CDR3 contains 10 residues. The germline gives CDR1 SQVTM, CDR2 ANQGSEA. Generated by immunoSEQ multiplex PCR, the TCRdb table keeps only in-frame clones and is missing some. In the table there are some 130,000 clones, around 85% of which are singletons. The origin of this receptor is a human donor with chronic lymphocytic leukemia. The rearrangement links TRBV29-1 to TRBJ2-1, with D hard to call. The source material was PBMCs, sampled after 24 months of ibrutinib treatment. As DNA, the CDR3 is TGCAGCACCCAATTTAATGGGCAGTTCTTC. Translated, it gives CSTQFNGQFF.